The 26 T cell receptor beta chains listed next were all sequenced from one sample in a study of blood T cell repertoires in COVID-19. The repertoire was sequenced with immunoSEQ multiplex PCR; TCRdb's copy has only in-frame clones and lacks some. The repertoire holds some 200,000 clones, with approximately 90% as singletons. Sequenced: PBMCs or T cells enriched from blood (not recorded which). All receptors come from a woman in her late teens or twenties in a cohort exposed to, infected with or recovered from COVID-19 (not recorded which).

This chain joins TRBV9 and TRBJ2-5; 12 nucleotides agree with TRBD2. The CDR3 is 17 residues long. CDR1 is SGDLS, CDR2 YYNGEE, per germline. With 0 bases clipped from V and 5 bases from J, the junction kept 8 bases outside the gene matches. The CDR3: CASSVEGLAGLRETQYF. CDR3 nucleotides: TGTGCCAGCAGCGTAGAGGGACTAGCGGGCCTCCGGGAGACCCAGTACTTC. The full variable domain, its missing parts supplied by reference TRBV9 and TRBJ2-5, is DSGVTQTPKHLITATGQRVTLRCSPRSGDLSVYWYQQSLDQGLQFLIQYYNGEERAKGNILERFSAQQFPDLHSELNLSSLELGDSALYFCASSVEGLAGLRETQYFGPGTRLLVL.

The chain combines TRBV27 with TRBJ1-1; the D is unclear. V lost 1 base and J 7 bases, leaving 19 bases between the germline ends. CDR3 length: 16 amino acids. Germline-derived CDR1 and CDR2 are MNHEY and SMNVEV (reference sequence). The CDR3: CASSLFGLGGGGEAFF. CDR3 in DNA: TGTGCCAGCAGTTTATTTGGGCTGGGCGGAGGAGGTGAAGCTTTCTTT.

V gene TRBV7-2 combines with J gene TRBJ1-1; TRBD1 aligns across 8 bases. The J segment lost 3 bases and the V segment lost 4 bases, leaving 4 bases of the junction unmatched. CDR3 length equals 14 residues. Per the germline V gene, CDR1 is SGHTA and CDR2 is FQGNSA. CDR3 sequence: CASSWQGADTEAFF. CDR3 sequence (DNA): TGTGCCAGCAGCTGGCAGGGGGCTGACACTGAAGCTTTCTTT.

J is TRBJ2-3 and V is TRBV11-3, with unresolved D. CDR3 length: 14 residues. V lost 6 bases, J lost 0 bases, and 10 bases lay in between. Germline V gene lookup returns CDR1 SGHNT and CDR2 YENEEA. The CDR3 spells CASRTRASTDTQYF. DNA of the CDR3: TGTGCCAGCAGAACCCGCGCCAGCACAGATACGCAGTATTTT.

The chain joins TRBV28 to TRBJ1-2; the D is unclear. Trimming removed 5 bases from V and 2 bases from J, with 9 bases in between. Germline CDR1 is MDHEN and CDR2 is SYDVKM. This CDR3 is 13 amino acids long. CDR3 in DNA: TGTGCCAGCAGTGATGGGCAGAACTATGGCTACACCTTC. Translated: CASSDGQNYGYTF.

The CDR3 bases are TGTGCCAGCAAGGGGAATGCTGAGCAGTTCTTC. It specifies CASKGNAEQFF. This rearrangement joins TRBV5-4 to TRBJ2-1; weak D call: TRBD1 (5 bases). The germline V gene has CDR1 SGHNT and CDR2 YYREEE (reference sequence). This CDR3 has 11 residues. V was shortened by 6 bases and J by 9 bases, with 10 bases between the two germline ends. The complete variable domain, with remaining parts taken from reference TRBV5-4 and TRBJ2-1, reads ETGVTQSPTHLIKTRGQQVTLRCSSQSGHNTVSWYQQALGQGPQFIFQYYREEENGRGNFPPRFSGLQFPNYSSELNVNALELDDSALYLCASKGNAEQFFGPGTRLTVL.

V gene TRBV6-1 combines with J gene TRBJ1-5; 9 positions agree with TRBD1. J lost 1 base, V lost 2 bases, and 12 bases had no gene match. This CDR3 spans 19 amino acids. Germline lookup yields CDR1 MNHNS and CDR2 SASEGT. The CDR3: CASSERWDRERRSNQPQHF. In nucleotides, the CDR3 is TGTGCCAGCAGTGAAAGGTGGGACAGGGAACGTCGGAGCAATCAGCCCCAGCATTTT.

The chain couples TRBV6-5 to TRBJ2-5, with 7 bases matching TRBD2. CDR1 is MNHEY, CDR2 SVGAGI, per germline. The CDR3 spans 13 residues. The J segment lost 4 bases and the V segment lost 8 bases, leaving 7 bases of the junction unmatched. CDR3 nucleotides: TGTGCCAGCCTGGGGGGGGTGGGAGAGACCCAGTACTTC. Translating it yields CASLGGVGETQYF.

A single count supports this clone. Other DNA sequences in the same sample also yield this CDR3. The chain links TRBV5-1 to TRBJ2-7; the D gene is possibly TRBD1 (6 bases). Trimming left V 2 bases short and J 0 bases short, with 12 bases between. CDR3 length equals 15 residues. The germline V gene encodes CDR1 SGHRS and CDR2 YFSETQ. The chain's CDR3 is CASSFGGSSSYEQYF. CDR3 bases: TGCGCCAGCAGCTTTGGGGGCTCAAGCTCCTACGAGCAGTACTTC.

This chain joins TRBV14 and TRBJ1-1, with D perhaps matching TRBD1 (6 bases). Trimming pared 5 bases from V and 4 bases from J, leaving 14 bases between. This CDR3 region has 14 residues. CDR1 SGHDN and CDR2 FVKESK come from the germline V gene. CDR3 residues: CASSIGGDSTEAFF. The CDR3 coding sequence is TGTGCCAGCAGCATAGGGGGGGATTCCACTGAAGCTTTCTTT.

The chain employs TRBV3-1 (or the pseudogene TRBV3-2) and TRBJ1-2, with TRBD1 identical over 8 bases. The V gene's germline CDR1 is LGHDT and CDR2 YNNKEL (reference sequence). The V and J ends lost 4 bases and 7 bases, in that order; junction bases with no gene match: 2. The CDR3 extends over 12 amino acids. The CDR3 coding sequence is TGTGCCAGCAGCCTGGACAGGGTTGGCTACACCTTC. Protein product: CASSLDRVGYTF.

The chain combines TRBV10-1 with TRBJ1-5, with D perhaps matching TRBD1 (5 bases). The germline CDR1 and CDR2 sequences are WNHNN and SYGVQD (reference sequence). This CDR3 comprises 15 residues. Trimming shortened V by 10 bases and J by 4 bases, and 20 bases separated the two germline ends. The CDR3 spells CATNSKVGPNQPQHF. In DNA, the CDR3 is TGCGCCACTAACTCTAAAGTGGGGCCAAATCAGCCCCAGCATTTT.

The chain joins TRBV7-2 to TRBJ1-1; TRBD1 might be the D (5 bases). Germline-derived CDR1 and CDR2 are SGHTA and FQGNSA. Trimming pared 8 bases from V and 5 bases from J, leaving 18 bases between. The CDR3 is 14 residues long. This chain's CDR3 is CASPPGNGGTEAFF. Here the CDR3 DNA reads TGTGCCAGCCCTCCAGGGAACGGGGGGACTGAAGCTTTCTTT.

J is TRBJ1-6 and V is TRBV9, with TRBD1 matching 10 bases. This CDR3 is built from 14 residues. The trim removed 3 bases at V and 10 bases at J, leaving 4 bases unmatched. Germline-derived CDR1 and CDR2 are SGDLS and YYNGEE. The CDR3 here is CASSGQGARSPLHF. The DNA for the CDR3 is TGTGCCAGCAGCGGACAGGGGGCCAGGTCACCCCTCCACTTT.

This chain joins TRBV7-6 and TRBJ2-5; D possibly corresponds to TRBD2 (5 bases). The germline V gene encodes CDR1 SGHVS and CDR2 FNYEAQ. This CDR3 is built from 16 residues. Trimming shortened V by 1 base and J by 1 base, and 13 bases separated the two germline ends. Here the CDR3 reads CASSLGRWGTQETQYF. DNA of the CDR3: TGTGCCAGCAGCTTAGGGAGGTGGGGAACCCAAGAGACCCAGTACTTC.

This clone has only one observation. CDR3 nucleotide sequence: TGTGCCAGCAGCCCAAACAGAGCAAATGAAAAACTGTTTTTT. Protein sequence: CASSPNRANEKLFF. This chain links TRBV11-2 with TRBJ1-4; D not certain. There are 14 residues in the CDR3. V dropped 5 bases and J dropped 5 bases, with 12 bases sitting between them. CDR1 and CDR2 (germline): SGHAT, FQNNGV.

The rearrangement uses TRBV24-1 and TRBJ2-2; D may be TRBD2 (5 bases). V lost 0 bases and J lost 1, with 11 bases in between. Germline V CDR1 and CDR2: KGHDR, SFDVKD. CDR3 length: 17 amino acids. The CDR3 region has the DNA TGTGCCACCAGTGATTTGCCTGACGGGGTGAACACCGGGGAGCTGTTTTTT. Its protein is CATSDLPDGVNTGELFF.

V and J are TRBV5-6 and TRBJ2-3, with 7 positions matching TRBD2. V shed 0 bases, J shed 6 bases, and the junction held 7 bases outside the gene matches. CDR3 size: 15 residues. The germline V gene has CDR1 SGHDT and CDR2 YYEEEE. CDR3 amino acids: CASSLGARGSDTQYF. The DNA for the CDR3 is TGTGCCAGCAGCTTGGGGGCCCGCGGGAGTGATACGCAGTATTTT.

V gene TRBV2 combines with J gene TRBJ2-2; D is uncertain. Germline V CDR1 and CDR2: SNHLY, FYNNEI. This CDR3 region has 16 residues. Trimming removed 2 bases from V and 3 bases from J, with 13 bases in between. CDR3 sequence (DNA): TGTGCCAGCAGTGAAATTAGTGTATCGGACACCGGGGAGCTGTTTTTT. Amino acids: CASSEISVSDTGELFF.

This chain joins TRBV19 and TRBJ2-1; TRBD2 matches 9 bases. CDR1 and CDR2 (germline): LNHDA, SQIVND (reference sequence). V lost 5 bases, J lost 10 bases, and 30 bases stayed unmatched. The CDR3 is made up of 21 amino acids. CDR3 protein: CASSLIPLPGLASSRFLEQFF. The CDR3 region has the DNA TGTGCCAGTAGTTTAATACCTCTTCCGGGACTAGCTAGCTCGCGGTTTTTAGAGCAGTTCTTC.

The J gene is TRBJ2-3, the V gene TRBV18, with 10 bases aligning to TRBD2. The CDR3 consists of 15 residues. Germline assignment: CDR1 KGHSH and CDR2 LQKENI. V was clipped by 0 bases and J by 6 bases; unmatched bases: 3. The CDR3 DNA reads as TGTGCCAGCTCACCACCGAAACTAGCGGGGGATACGCAGTATTTT. Encoded protein: CASSPPKLAGDTQYF. The full variable domain, completed using reference TRBV18 and TRBJ2-3, is NAGVMQNPRHLVRRRGQEARLRCSPMKGHSHVYWYRQLPEEGLKFMVYLQKENIIDESGMPKERFSAEFPKEGPSILRIQQVVRGDSAAYFCASSPPKLAGDTQYFGPGTRLTVL.

V is TRBV3-1 (or the pseudogene TRBV3-2) and J is TRBJ1-5; possible D gene TRBD1, 5 bases. CDR1 and CDR2 (germline): LGHDT, YNNKEL (reference sequence). V shed 1 base and J shed 6 bases, with 16 bases lying between them. CDR3 length equals 16 residues. CDR3 sequence (DNA): TGTGCCAGCAGCCAAGGAGACCAGGGCTTGCCTCAGCCCCAGCATTTT. As protein: CASSQGDQGLPQPQHF.

The J gene is TRBJ2-7, the V gene TRBV19, with D possibly matching TRBD2 (6 bases). This CDR3 is 13 amino acids long. Germline CDR1 reads LNHDA; CDR2 reads SQIVND (reference sequence). V lost 6 bases, J lost 3 bases, and 12 bases lay in between. CDR3 coding DNA: TGTGCCAGTAGCACGATGGGGGGCTACGAGCAGTACTTC. Translated: CASSTMGGYEQYF.

CDR3 sequence (DNA): TGTGCCAGCAGCTTTGGACAGATTAACTATGGCTACACCTTC. It specifies CASSFGQINYGYTF. This rearrangement joins TRBV5-6 to TRBJ1-2; a possible D gene is TRBD1 (6 bases). This CDR3 has 14 residues. V shed 2 bases and J shed 1 base, with 9 bases lying between them. Germline loops: CDR1 SGHDT, CDR2 YYEEEE.

The chain employs TRBV5-5 and TRBJ2-5; 8 positions match TRBD1. Trimming removed 3 bases from V and 2 bases from J; junction bases left unmatched: 9. Germline CDR1 reads SGHKS; CDR2 reads YYEKEE (reference sequence). The CDR3 loop spans 16 amino acids. CDR3 coding DNA: TGTGCCAGCAGCTCCTTGAGGACAGGGACACAAGAGACCCAGTACTTC. Its protein product is CASSSLRTGTQETQYF.

DNA for the CDR3: TGTGCCAGCAGCAATGACAGAATTAAGCCAAATCAGCCCCAGCATTTT. Translating gives CASSNDRIKPNQPQHF. The genes are TRBV7-9 and TRBJ1-5; TRBD1 is a possible D gene (5 bases). V shed 5 bases and J shed 4 bases, with 18 bases lying between them. The CDR3 spans 16 residues. Per the germline V gene, CDR1 is SEHNR and CDR2 is FQNEAQ (reference sequence).